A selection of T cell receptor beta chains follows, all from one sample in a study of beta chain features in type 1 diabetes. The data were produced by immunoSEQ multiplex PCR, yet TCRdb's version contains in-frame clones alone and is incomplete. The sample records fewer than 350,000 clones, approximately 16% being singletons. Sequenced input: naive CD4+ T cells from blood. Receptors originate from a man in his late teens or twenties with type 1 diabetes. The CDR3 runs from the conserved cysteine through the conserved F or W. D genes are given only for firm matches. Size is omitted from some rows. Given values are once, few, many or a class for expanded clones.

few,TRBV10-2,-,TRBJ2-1,CASRYESGFRSYNEQFF,TGCGCCAGCAGGTACGAGTCGGGATTCCGCTCCTACAATGAGCAGTTCTTC
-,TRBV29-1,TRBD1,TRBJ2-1,CSVVRTGGYNEQFF,TGCAGCGTTGTGAGGACAGGAGGATACAATGAGCAGTTCTTC
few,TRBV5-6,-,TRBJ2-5,CASSLDRSSTQYF,TGTGCCAGCAGCTTGGACAGGAGCTCGACCCAGTACTTC
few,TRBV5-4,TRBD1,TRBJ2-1,CASSSEGDRGNEQFF,TGTGCCAGCAGCTCGGAAGGGGACAGGGGGAATGAGCAGTTCTTC
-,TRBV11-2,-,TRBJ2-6,CASSQGGSGANVLTF,TGTGCCAGCAGCCAGGGGGGCTCTGGGGCCAACGTCCTGACTTTC
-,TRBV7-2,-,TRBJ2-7,CASTALLSSYEQYF,TGTGCCAGCACCGCCCTCCTTAGCTCCTACGAGCAGTACTTC
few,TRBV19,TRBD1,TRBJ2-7,CASSIGGQGYEQYF,TGTGCCAGTAGTATCGGGGGACAGGGCTACGAGCAGTACTTC
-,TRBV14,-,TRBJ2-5,CASKDRQNGSETQYF,TGTGCCAGCAAAGACAGGCAGAACGGTAGCGAGACCCAGTACTTC
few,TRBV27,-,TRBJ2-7,CASSLEGGDEQYF,TGTGCCAGCAGTTTGGAAGGGGGAGACGAGCAGTACTTC
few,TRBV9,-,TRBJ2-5,CASSVGGGPETQYF,TGTGCCAGCAGCGTAGGGGGGGGCCCGGAGACCCAGTACTTC
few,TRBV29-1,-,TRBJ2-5,CSARRAGQETQYF,TGCAGCGCGCGGAGGGCCGGCCAAGAGACCCAGTACTTC
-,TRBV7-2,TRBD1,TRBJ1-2,CASSRTGTGDYGYTF,TGTGCCAGCAGTCGAACCGGGACAGGGGACTATGGCTACACCTTC
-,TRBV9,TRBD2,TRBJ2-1,CASSDGGTSGRNEQFF,TGTGCCAGCAGCGACGGAGGGACTAGCGGGAGAAATGAGCAGTTCTTC
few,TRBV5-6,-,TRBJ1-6,CASSQARGTFYNSPLHF,TGTGCCAGCAGCCAGGCCAGAGGGACTTTCTATAATTCACCCCTCCACTTT
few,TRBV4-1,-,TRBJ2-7,CASSQVSYVGGEQYF,TGCGCCAGCAGCCAAGTGTCGTATGTCGGGGGCGAGCAGTACTTC
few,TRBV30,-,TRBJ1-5,CAWSVLYSNQPQHF,TGTGCCTGGAGTGTCCTATATAGCAATCAGCCCCAGCATTTT
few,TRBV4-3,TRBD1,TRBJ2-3,CASSRTGLLDTQYF,TGCGCCAGCAGTCGGACAGGGTTGCTAGATACGCAGTATTTT
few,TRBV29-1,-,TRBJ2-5,CSGLQGRETQYF,TGCAGCGGCTTACAGGGTCGCGAGACCCAGTACTTC
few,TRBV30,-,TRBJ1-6,CAAQGSRSPLHF,TGTGCCGCACAGGGTTCGCGGTCACCCCTCCACTTT
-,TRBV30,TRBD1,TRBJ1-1,CAWSGGTGSMNTEAFF,TGTGCCTGGAGTGGGGGGACAGGGAGTATGAACACTGAAGCTTTCTTT
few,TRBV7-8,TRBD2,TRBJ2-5,CASSSPGLAGLETQYF,TGTGCCAGCAGCTCCCCGGGACTAGCGGGATTGGAGACCCAGTACTTC
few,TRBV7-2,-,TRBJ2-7,CASSLAAAYEQYF,TGTGCCAGCAGCTTAGCGGCAGCCTACGAGCAGTACTTC